The present T cell receptor beta chain was sequenced within a study of T-cell memory formation after mild COVID-19. On the study more broadly: There were largely donor-specific TCR clusters. The study's findings and limits: Pre-infection memory contained some responding clones, which suggested that cross-reactive memory had joined. CD4/CD8 balance characterized clones contracting day 15 to 85, and CD4+ skew characterized later expanders.

The length of the CDR3 is 13 residues. The V gene's germline CDR1 is LNHDA and CDR2 SQIVND (reference sequence). V shed 9 bases, J shed 5 bases, and the junction held 10 bases outside the gene matches. On this clonotype: Antigen: not known.

The authors produced TCR alpha and TCR beta cDNA libraries with sample barcodes and UMIs by 5'RACE using constant-segment primers. TCRdb used MiXCR to reprocess the 5' RACE reads, holding one entry per CDR3 protein. The table has 210,000 or so distinct CDR3 sequences, over 9.5% seen once. J is TRBJ2-7 and V is TRBV19; 7 nucleotides match TRBD1. This TCR was sampled from a young man who had mild COVID-19 (a few samples of this study predate the infection). Cell type and time point are not known. What was sequenced was PBMCs or a T cell subset sorted from them (not recorded which). The CDR3, as DNA: TGTGCCAGCCAGGCGCGCGACAGGGACGAGCAGTACTTC. Its protein product is CASQARDRDEQYF.